This T cell receptor beta chain was profiled in a study of beta chain features in type 1 diabetes (dated by TCRdb to 2016 to 2018). For the study in its entirety: Patients and healthy donors did not differ in mean age, gender distribution, total cell number or subset yield. A total of about 110,000,000 sorted cells were examined across all samples, and a strong correlation was observed between cell number per subset and RNA yield. The study compared the TCRB repertoires of sorted circulating CD4+ T cell subsets in recently diagnosed type 1 diabetes patients with those in matched healthy donors. Whereas all 30 or so donors provided naive and central memory subsets, regulatory and stem cell-like memory subsets were isolated from just 8 patients and roughly 8 healthy donors.

On this clone: What antigen it recognizes has not been identified. Base qualities are not at hand, and no much larger clone is one base apart.

Based on the germline V gene, the CDR1 and CDR2 sequences are SGHTA and FQGNSA. Unmatched junction bases come to 8, with V trimmed by 5 bases and J by 2 bases. There are 15 amino acids in the CDR3, from cysteine to phenylalanine inclusive. The CDR3 DNA has 45 bases and is translated from base 1. Broad study findings and their caveats: Fewer insertions and more nucleotide deletions at VDJ recombination sites were observed in patients with type 1 diabetes, implying thymic rearrangement abnormalities. Because small numbers of individuals were included in the HLA sub-analyses, any influence of HLA type on TCRB rearrangement was left unresolved. Shorter templates might have been favored by PCR, but patient and control samples were amplified and corrected together, so both groups would have been affected equally by any skew. Naive, central memory and regulatory TCRB repertoires appeared to be more alike among patients than among healthy donors. A moderate but significant shortening of TCRB CDR3 length was observed in type 1 diabetes patients in all four CD4+ subsets. Because cDNA was sequenced instead of genomic DNA, highly expressing activated cells could be over-represented, though the groups showed no difference in activation or CD3 levels.

From each donor, a single peripheral blood sample of around 0.12 L on average was drawn into heparinised tubes. A BD FACSAria II and a panel including CD45RO, CCR7, CD25, CD127, CD95 and CD27 were used to sort naive, central memory, regulatory and stem cell-like memory CD4+ T cells. A purity above 95% was achieved for all sorted populations. Right away, PBMCs were isolated by Lymphoprep density gradient centrifugation and were stained directly, with no culture step. So that batch effects would be minimized, each experiment stained and sorted samples in pairs, pairing one healthy donor with one patient. The entire amount of isolated RNA was reverse transcribed using the High Capacity cDNA Reverse Transcription Kit, so the sequenced TCRB transcripts were expressed ones. Survey-depth immunoSEQ sequencing was performed on stem cell-like memory T cell samples, with an average of about 1.01 million total reads per sample. Sorted cells were lysed in RLT buffer and RNA was extracted with DNase-treated RNeasy Micro or Mini kits, depending on cell number. Each cell subset was processed on its own to prevent cross-contamination, while patient and healthy donor samples were processed together. The immunoSEQ multiplex PCR was used to amplify TCRB sequences from cDNA, generating 87-bp fragments that spanned the CDR3 region. Sequencing of the amplicons was done on the Illumina HiSeq platform. The study's own analysis went as follows. Synthetic template baselines were used to correct PCR bias computationally, reads within Hamming distance 2 were collapsed together, and singletons that could not be merged were discarded. By aligning reads against IMGT, V, D and J genes, CDR3 length, and insertions or deletions at six rearrangement sites were assigned. Within each subset, clonotype counts were normalized to the number of sorted cells before true diversity and Gini coefficients were calculated with the tcR R package. Repertoire sharing was quantified using the overlap coefficient calculated on TCRB nucleotide sequences. TCRdb holds this immuneACCESS table with in-frame rearrangements only. Some clones are missing; in checked studies, unresolved V genes explain under half, and the rest has no known cause. The V and J calls and the clone size are those of that table, but D and trimming were determined from the DNA. Here the sample has 65,000 to 100,000 clones; 30% to 40% occur a single time. 0.4% to 0.45% of the sample is in the top ten clones.

The V and J segments used are TRBV7-2 and TRBJ2-5; TRBD1 lines up with 7 middle nucleotides. This sequence was found in a woman aged 18 to 35 in good health. Material: stem cell memory CD4+ T cells from blood. What the cell subset or site label conveys for this sample: stem cell-like memory CD4+ T cells. The DNA is as follows: TGTGCCAGCAGCCTAAACAGGGGTCAGCAAGAGACCCAGTACTTC. This codes for CASSLNRGQQETQYF.